A single T cell receptor beta chain is shown here with its context. Its antigen is as yet unknown. This sample stems from a study of graft-versus-host responses after intestinal transplantation. Study observations and caveats: Within the allografts of patients who had graft-donor T cell macrochimerism, graft-versus-host to host-versus-graft clonal ratios were high.

This CDR3 spans 15 amino acids. CDR1 and CDR2 from the germline V gene are MNHEY and SMNVEV (reference sequence). The V and J ends lost 5 bases and 0 bases, in that order; junction bases with no gene match: 7. Clones were read by immunoSEQ multiplex PCR, and TCRdb kept only the in-frame ones, dropping some. Of 90,000 to 95,000 clones in the sample, around nine tenths were seen once. The sequencing used unstimulated CD8+ T cells sorted from spleen or lymph node cells, collected before intestinal transplant. This chain joins TRBV27 and TRBJ2-7, with TRBD2 matching over 7 bases. The sequence was collected from a human donor who received an intestinal transplant. In DNA form, the CDR3 reads TGTGCCAGCAGTCTCCATAGCGGGCACTCCTACGAGCAGTACTTC. Its protein product is CASSLHSGHSYEQYF.